These 5 T cell receptor beta chains came from one sample sequenced in a study of shared clonotypes between healthy human individuals. Using immunoSEQ multiplex PCR, the repertoire was profiled, and TCRdb retains in-frame clones only, with some absent. Seen here are under 1,100,000 clones, around 78% observed once, and the top ten hold 0.5% to 0.65%. What was sequenced was memory CD4+ T cells from PBMCs. Described subset: CD45RA-negative fraction. All receptors derive from a man between 18 and 29 years old in good health. Some clones in this sample may be carry-over from other donors' samples.

This chain uses TRBV19 with TRBJ2-5; possible D gene TRBD1, 5 bases. The J call may be incorrect, as the DNA end agrees better with TRBJ2-7. Germline loops: CDR1 LNHDA, CDR2 SQIVND (reference sequence). The CDR3 consists of 13 residues. CDR3 sequence: CASSKGIKGEQYF. The CDR3 region has the DNA TGTGCCAGTAGTAAGGGGATTAAGGGCGAGCAGTACTTC.

The V gene is TRBV29-1, the J gene TRBJ1-2; 9 positions match TRBD1. The CDR3 runs 12 residues. The germline V gene encodes CDR1 SQVTM and CDR2 ANQGSEA. After removal of 7 bases from V and 2 bases from J, the junction contained 2 bases not matched to a gene. CDR3 sequence: CSAGQGNYGYTF. CDR3 nucleotide sequence: TGCAGCGCGGGACAGGGAAACTATGGCTACACCTTC. Filled out from reference TRBV29-1 and TRBJ1-2, the complete variable domain reads SAVISQKPSRDICQRGTSLTIQCQVDSQVTMMFWYRQQPGQSLTLIATANQGSEATYESGFVIDKFPISRPNLTFSTLTVSNMSPEDSSIYLCSAGQGNYGYTFGSGTRLTVV.

The genes are TRBV7-9 and TRBJ1-1; D remains ambiguous. Germline values: CDR1 SEHNR, CDR2 FQNEAQ (reference sequence). Trimming took off 5 bases at V and 5 bases at J, with 9 bases between the two ends. This CDR3 has 12 residues. The CDR3 spells CASSQRATEAFF. CDR3 nucleotides: TGTGCCAGCAGCCAACGTGCGACTGAAGCTTTCTTT. The whole variable domain, filled in from reference TRBV7-9 and TRBJ1-1, reads DTGVSQNPRHKITKRGQNVTFRCDPISEHNRLYWYRQTLGQGPEFLTYFQNEAQLEKSRLLSDRFSAERPKGSFSTLEIQRTEQGDSAMYLCASSQRATEAFFGQGTRLTVV.

The chain joins TRBV6-5 to TRBJ2-7; TRBD2 matches 13 bases. The J segment lost 2 bases and the V segment lost 2 bases, leaving 3 bases of the junction unmatched. The germline V gene has CDR1 MNHEY and CDR2 SVGAGI. The CDR3 spans 16 residues. The CDR3 spells CASSYEGTSGTYEQYF. DNA for the CDR3: TGTGCCAGCAGTTACGAAGGGACTAGCGGGACCTACGAGCAGTACTTC.

The chain recombines TRBV27 with TRBJ2-7; 8 nucleotides agree with TRBD1. CDR1 and CDR2 (germline): MNHEY, SMNVEV (reference sequence). Unmatched junction bases numbered 9, after V lost 6 bases and J lost 2 bases. The CDR3 has 15 residues. The CDR3 coding sequence is TGTGCCAGCAGGGCAACCGGGACAGGTGCCTACGAGCAGTACTTC. It specifies CASRATGTGAYEQYF.